The source of this T cell receptor beta chain is a study of vaccination and CD4 T cells after COVID-19 (dated by TCRdb to 2021 to 2024). Study-level background: Every convalescent patient had a positive nasal swab PCR test for SARS-CoV-2, with mild disease in nine or ten patients and severe disease in one. Six males and four females were included in the convalescent cohort, with two Hispanic individuals, seven Caucasians, two Asians and one multiracial person represented. Participants got two doses of the Pfizer-BioNTech BNT162b2 vaccine (n=8) or two doses of the Moderna mRNA-1273 vaccine (n=2). Post-COVID blood samples from convalescent patients were collected a median of approximately 93 days after diagnosis, with a range of 35 to 161 days. Post-vaccine blood samples were taken a median of 72 days after the second vaccine dose, with a range of about 12 to 250 days. Overlapping spike peptide pools from SARS-CoV-2 and from the common cold coronaviruses HCoV-NL63, HCoV-OC43 and HCoV-229E were used as culture stimuli. In control cultures, a CEFX viral epitope pool was used as positive control, an HIV-1 Nef peptide pool was used as negative control, or no peptide was added. In ten to eleven COVID-19 convalescent patients and a handful of infection-naive healthy vaccine recipients, the spike-specific CD4+ TCR repertoire before mRNA vaccination was compared with the repertoire after mRNA vaccination.

What the study reported, not specific to this receptor: The median number of SARS-CoV-2-reactive clonotypes rose from around 21 after infection to 35 to 45 after vaccination, but the change was not significant. Of the vaccine-specific clones in convalescent patients, 304 of 307, or nearly all, reacted only to SARS-CoV-2 spike and did not cross-react with common cold coronaviruses. Only a relatively small number of convalescent patients were included in the study, and early timepoints following natural infection were not analyzed. In convalescent patients, a median 86.3% of post-vaccine SARS-CoV-2-reactive clones were detected only after vaccination, suggesting vaccine-specific priming.

Library generation was performed with PCR. DNA from cultured CD4+ T cells was subjected to TCR sequencing with the Oncomine TCR Beta short-read assay at the Johns Hopkins FTIC core. Genomic DNA was extracted from the cultured CD4+ T cells with the QIAamp micro DNA kit. Oncomine TCR Beta libraries made from cultured CD4+ T cells were pooled using unique dual indexes and sequenced on an Illumina iSeq 100. Turning to the authors' computational methods: Non-productive sequences were removed, and CDR3s that did not start with C, did not end with F or W, or were shorter than 7 amino acids were discarded. Antigen-specific clonotypes were identified using the MANAFEST web application through comparison of peptide-stimulated wells with reference and other culture wells. Positive clones required FDR below 0.05, an odds ratio above 5, and productive frequency above 0.1% in at least two of three replicate wells. A clonotype counted as cross-reactive if it showed significant expansion both in the SARS-CoV-2 spike wells and in at least one common cold coronavirus spike condition. Using R version 3.6.1, CDR3 homology was evaluated through Levenshtein distances (stringdist) along with unrooted phylogenetic trees (ape). Clones were called with MiXCR by TCRdb after fastp trimmed the public reads at Q25, and only in-frame beta chains were retained. Under each unique CDR3 protein, matching rows form one entry showing the most common genes and DNA. The V and J calls come from TCRdb's annotation, not from the publication. This sample has 15,000 to 19,000 distinct CDR3 sequences in its table, and 45% to 60% of those were observed once. Of the sample, about 12% falls within the top ten clones.

The label giving this sample's treatment or condition can be read as: roughly ten-day PBMC culture with coronavirus spike peptide pools or control peptides (ViraFEST assay). The ViraFEST assay was used in the study, in which antigen-specific T cells were expanded with peptide pools and expanded clonotypes were subsequently identified by TCR sequencing. The positive SARS-CoV-2 PCR tests of the convalescent patients were dated from March to December 2020, before the Alpha, Beta and Delta variants emerged in the United States. Each well held millions of PBMCs cultured in IMDM containing roughly 5% human AB serum and around 10 IU/ml IL-2, with around 9.7 ug/ml peptide pools added. On days 3 and 7, half of the culture medium was replaced with fresh IL-2-containing medium. After 10 to 11 days of culture, CD4+ T cells were isolated by negative selection with the EasySep CD4+ T cell isolation kit. PBMCs were separated from whole blood using Ficoll-Paque Plus gradient centrifugation and then either used fresh or cryopreserved at -140C. Triplicate wells were generally used for each culture condition.

V is shortened by 0 bases, J by 10 bases, and the region joining them spans 15 bases. CDR1 and CDR2 are drawn from the germline V gene: MNHEY, SVGEGT. The cysteine opens and the phenylalanine closes a CDR3 of 14 amino acids. Just the 42-base CDR3 DNA is kept, in frame starting at base 1. In its sample, this clonotype was seen a few times. Its recognized antigen is unknown. It has no much larger one-base neighbor in the sample; base qualities were not kept. This TCR was recovered from a human donor who had recovered from COVID-19. Input material: CD4+ T cells from blood, cultured in vitro. The rearrangement combines TRBV6-2 or TRBV6-3 with TRBJ1-1; a tentative D match to TRBD1 spans 5 bases. The CDR3 here reads CASSYSSGGTGAFF. At the DNA level, the sequence is TGTGCCAGCAGTTACTCGAGTGGCGGGACCGGAGCTTTCTTT.